Detailed here is one T cell receptor beta chain. Its antigen has not been determined. No quality values exist for individual bases; no much larger clone is one base distant. This entry is derived from a study of control samples from healthy donors and cancer patients (TCRdb year 2020). Library prep was done by the immunoSEQ multiplex PCR assay. Imported from immuneACCESS, the table was reduced by TCRdb to in-frame sequences with V and J called. These copies leave out some clones; in studies compared against another copy, an unresolved V gene accounts for under half, and the cause of the remainder is not known. A total of 150,000 to 200,000 clones appear in this sample, over 85% of them only once. The ten largest clones represent about 1.4% of the sample. The CDR3 spans 15 residues, from the cysteine through the phenylalanine. Only the CDR3 region is kept as DNA, spanning 45 bases read in frame from base 1. V loses 6 bases of germline sequence and J loses 3 bases, and the interval between the two ends is 15 bases. Reading the germline V gene gives CDR1 MNHEY and CDR2 SVGEGT.

This receptor was taken from a man aged 25 to 45 in good health. Material for sequencing was blood. Recombination joined TRBV6-2 or TRBV6-3 with TRBJ1-5, and TRBD1 may be the D gene, going by 6 matching bases. This receptor has the CDR3 CASSQGRDHNQPQHF. The nucleotides read TGTGCCAGCAGCCAGGGGAGGGACCACAATCAGCCCCAGCATTTT.